This section outlines one TCR beta chain sequence together with its context. Sequencing used immunoSEQ multiplex PCR; TCRdb keeps in-frame clones, though not all of them. The repertoire includes 65,000 to 90,000 clones, about 92% of them detected once, and less than 3% sits in the top ten. This sample is drawn from a study of T cell changes during pregnancy in multiple sclerosis. CDR3 length: 16 amino acids. This TCR was recovered from a female donor in good health, enrolled as a control in a pregnancy study. The chain has TRBV21-1 and TRBJ1-5. TRBV21-1 has pseudogene status. Sequencing used peripheral blood, obtained in the third trimester of pregnancy. The CDR3 DNA sequence: TGTGCCAGCAGCAATGCGGGGAGACGGAAACTTAAGCCCCAGCATTTT. This codes for CASSNAGRRKLKPQHF.